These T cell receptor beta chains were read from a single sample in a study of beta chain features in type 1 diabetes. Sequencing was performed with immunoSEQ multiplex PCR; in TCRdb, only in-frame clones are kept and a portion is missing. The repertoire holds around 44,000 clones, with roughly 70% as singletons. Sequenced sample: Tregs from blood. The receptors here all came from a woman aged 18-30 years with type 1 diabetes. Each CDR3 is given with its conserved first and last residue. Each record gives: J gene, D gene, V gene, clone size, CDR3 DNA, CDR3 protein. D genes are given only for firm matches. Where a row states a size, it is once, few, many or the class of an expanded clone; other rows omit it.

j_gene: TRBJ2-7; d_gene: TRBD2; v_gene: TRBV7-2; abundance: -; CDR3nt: TGTGCCAGCAGCTCCCAGGGGCTAGCGGGAGATGCGTACTTC; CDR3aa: CASSSQGLAGDAYF
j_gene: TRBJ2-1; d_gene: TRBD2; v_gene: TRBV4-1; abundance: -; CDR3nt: TGCGCCAGCAGCCGGGACGCGGGGGGGCCAAATGAGCAGTTCTTC; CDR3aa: CASSRDAGGPNEQFF
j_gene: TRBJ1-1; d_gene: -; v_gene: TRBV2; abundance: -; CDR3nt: TGTGCCAGCAGCCCGTTCTTTGACAGGATCGGGTGGAGCACTGAAGCTTTCTTT; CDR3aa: CASSPFFDRIGWSTEAFF
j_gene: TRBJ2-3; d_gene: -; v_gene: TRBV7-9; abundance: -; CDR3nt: TGTGCCAGCAGCTTAGGCGGATCGGGTCAAGATACGCAGTATTTT; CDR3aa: CASSLGGSGQDTQYF
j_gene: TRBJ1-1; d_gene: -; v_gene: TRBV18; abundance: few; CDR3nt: TGTGCCAGCTCAGGGCAGGGTACCATGAACACTGAAGCTTTCTTT; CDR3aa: CASSGQGTMNTEAFF
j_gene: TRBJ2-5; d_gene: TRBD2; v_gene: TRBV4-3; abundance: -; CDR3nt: TGCGCCAGCAGCCCCCTCTGGCGCCAGCGGGGGACAAAAGAGACCCAGTACTTC; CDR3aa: CASSPLWRQRGTKETQYF
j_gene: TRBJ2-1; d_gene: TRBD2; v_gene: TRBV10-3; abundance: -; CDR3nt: TGTGCCATCAGTGAGTGGGCTAGCGGGTACAATGAGCAGTTCTTC; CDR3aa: CAISEWASGYNEQFF
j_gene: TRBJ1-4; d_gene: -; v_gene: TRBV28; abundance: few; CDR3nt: TGTGCCAGCACGGGGATAGGGGAAAAACTGTTTTTT; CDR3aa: CASTGIGEKLFF
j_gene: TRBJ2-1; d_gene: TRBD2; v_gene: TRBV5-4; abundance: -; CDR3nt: TGTGCCAGCAGCTTGGAGGGGACTAACCCCTACAATGAGCAGTTCTTC; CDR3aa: CASSLEGTNPYNEQFF
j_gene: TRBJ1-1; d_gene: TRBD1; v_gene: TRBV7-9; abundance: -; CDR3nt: TGTGCCAGCAGCTTAGGGGTAGGGGGCGGGTACACTGAAGTTTTCTTT; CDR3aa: CASSLGVGGGYTEVFF
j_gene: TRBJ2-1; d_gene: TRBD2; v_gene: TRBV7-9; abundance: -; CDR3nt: TGTGCCAGCAACAAGGGGACTAGCGGGAGCCATGAGCAGTTCTTC; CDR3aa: CASNKGTSGSHEQFF
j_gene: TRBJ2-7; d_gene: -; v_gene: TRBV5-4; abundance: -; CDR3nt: TGTGCCAGCAGCTTTGCCGGGACAGGGGGGGCTAGCGGGAGGAGTGAGCAGTACTTC; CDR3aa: CASSFAGTGGASGRSEQYF
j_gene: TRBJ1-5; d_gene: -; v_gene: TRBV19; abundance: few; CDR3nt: TGTGCCAGTAGTATAATGGACTATAGCAATCAGCCCCAGCATTTT; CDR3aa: CASSIMDYSNQPQHF
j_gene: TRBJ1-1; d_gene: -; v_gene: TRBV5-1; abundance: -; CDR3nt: TGCGCCAGCAGCTTGGGGCAGAATGATGAAGCTTTCTTT; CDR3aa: CASSLGQNDEAFF
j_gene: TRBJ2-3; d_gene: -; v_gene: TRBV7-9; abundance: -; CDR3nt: TGTGCCAGCAGCTTAGGAGGGAAGGATACGCAGTATTTT; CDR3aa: CASSLGGKDTQYF
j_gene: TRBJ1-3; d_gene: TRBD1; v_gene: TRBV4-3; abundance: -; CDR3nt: TGCGCCAGCAGCCCAGTGACAGGGGCTGGAAACACCATATATTTT; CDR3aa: CASSPVTGAGNTIYF
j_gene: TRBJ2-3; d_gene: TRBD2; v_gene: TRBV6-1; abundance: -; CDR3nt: TGTGCCAGCAAGCGGGACGGCACAGATACGCAGTATTTT; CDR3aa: CASKRDGTDTQYF
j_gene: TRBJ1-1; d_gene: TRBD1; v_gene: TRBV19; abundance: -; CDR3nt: TGTGCCAGTATCGCGGAGGACAGGGGCCTAGTCACTGAAGCTTTCTTT; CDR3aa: CASIAEDRGLVTEAFF
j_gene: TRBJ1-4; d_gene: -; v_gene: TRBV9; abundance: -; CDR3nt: TGTGCCAGCAGCCGCCGGGGGGTGAGTGAAAAACTGTTTTTT; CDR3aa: CASSRRGVSEKLFF
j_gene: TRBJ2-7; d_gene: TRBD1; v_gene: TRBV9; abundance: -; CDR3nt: TGTGCCAGCAGCACCGGACAGGGGGCAAGCGAGCAGTACTTC; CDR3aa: CASSTGQGASEQYF
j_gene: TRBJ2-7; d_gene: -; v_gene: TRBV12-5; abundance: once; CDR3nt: TGTGCTAGTGGTCAGACCTACGAGCAGTACTTC; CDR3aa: CASGQTYEQYF
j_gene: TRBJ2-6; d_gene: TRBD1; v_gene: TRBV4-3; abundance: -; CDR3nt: TGCGCCAGCAGCCGCGGACAGGGTGAGTCTGGGGCCAACGTCCTGACTTTC; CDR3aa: CASSRGQGESGANVLTF
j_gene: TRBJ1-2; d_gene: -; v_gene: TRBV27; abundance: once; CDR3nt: TGTGCCAGCCGAGGAGTTGGGAGGTACGGCTACACCTTC; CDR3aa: CASRGVGRYGYTF
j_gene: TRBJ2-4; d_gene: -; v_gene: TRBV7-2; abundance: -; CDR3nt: TGTGCCAGCAGCTTCGGGTTAGCCAAAAACATTCAGTACTTC; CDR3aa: CASSFGLAKNIQYF
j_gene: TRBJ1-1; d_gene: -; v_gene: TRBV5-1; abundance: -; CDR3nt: TGCGCCAGCAGCTTGGCCGGGAACACTGAAGCTTTCTTT; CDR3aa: CASSLAGNTEAFF
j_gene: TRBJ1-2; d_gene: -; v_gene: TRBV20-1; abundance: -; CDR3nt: TGCAGTGGACCAGGGCAGTATGGCTACACCTTC; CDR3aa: CSGPGQYGYTF
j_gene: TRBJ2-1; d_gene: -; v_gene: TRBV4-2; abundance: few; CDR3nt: TGTGCCAGCAGCCAATTAGACAATGAGCAGTTCTTC; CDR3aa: CASSQLDNEQFF
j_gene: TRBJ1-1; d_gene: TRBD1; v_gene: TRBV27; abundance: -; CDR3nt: TGTGCCAGCAGTTTATACAGGGGAACTGAAGCTTTCTTT; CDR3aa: CASSLYRGTEAFF
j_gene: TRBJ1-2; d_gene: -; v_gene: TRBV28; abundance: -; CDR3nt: TGTGCCAGCAGTTTATCGCAGGGGCGGGGCTACACCTTC; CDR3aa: CASSLSQGRGYTF
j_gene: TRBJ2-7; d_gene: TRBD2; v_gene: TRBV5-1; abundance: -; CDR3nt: TGCGCCAGCACACCTCCCCACGGGGGGTCCTACGAGCAGTACTTC; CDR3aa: CASTPPHGGSYEQYF
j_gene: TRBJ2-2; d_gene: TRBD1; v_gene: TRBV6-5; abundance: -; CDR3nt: TGTGCCAGCAGTTCCGGGACAGGGCTTCGGGAGCTGTTTTTT; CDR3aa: CASSSGTGLRELFF
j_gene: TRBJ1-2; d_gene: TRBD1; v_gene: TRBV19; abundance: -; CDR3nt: TGTGCCAGTAAGCTGCGGGGACAGGGGAACTATGGCTACACCTTC; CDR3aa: CASKLRGQGNYGYTF
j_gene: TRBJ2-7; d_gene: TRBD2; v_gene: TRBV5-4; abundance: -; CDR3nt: TGTGCCAGCAGCTTAGGGACTAGCGGTAACTACGAGCAGTACTTC; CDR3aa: CASSLGTSGNYEQYF
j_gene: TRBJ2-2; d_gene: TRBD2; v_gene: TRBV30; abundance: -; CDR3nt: TGTGCCTGGAGTCCCGGGCGGGGGTTGGGGGAGCTGTTTTTT; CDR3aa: CAWSPGRGLGELFF
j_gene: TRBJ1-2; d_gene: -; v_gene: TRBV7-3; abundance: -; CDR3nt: TGTGCCAGCAGCAACCCCGGGGGGGCTGGCTACACCTTC; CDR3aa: CASSNPGGAGYTF
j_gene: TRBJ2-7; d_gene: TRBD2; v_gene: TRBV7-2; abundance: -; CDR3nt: TGTGCCAGCAGCCGGACTAGCGGGAACTACGAGCAGTACTTC; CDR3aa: CASSRTSGNYEQYF
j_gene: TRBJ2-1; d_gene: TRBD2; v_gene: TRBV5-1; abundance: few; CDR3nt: TGCGCCAGTCACCTAGCGGGGATTTACAATGAGCAGTTCTTC; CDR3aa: CASHLAGIYNEQFF
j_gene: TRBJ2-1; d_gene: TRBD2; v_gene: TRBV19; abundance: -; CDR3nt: TGTGCCAGTATGGTACTAGCGGGAGGACTGAATGAGCAGTTCTTC; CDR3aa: CASMVLAGGLNEQFF
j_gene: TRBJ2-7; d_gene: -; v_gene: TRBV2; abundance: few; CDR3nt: TGTGCCAGCGAGGGTACTTACGAGCAGTACTTC; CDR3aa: CASEGTYEQYF
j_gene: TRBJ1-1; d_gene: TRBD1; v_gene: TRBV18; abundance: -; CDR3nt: TGTGCCAGCTCACCATCGATGGGGACAGGGGGGCTTCGGAACACTGAAGCTTTCTTT; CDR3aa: CASSPSMGTGGLRNTEAFF
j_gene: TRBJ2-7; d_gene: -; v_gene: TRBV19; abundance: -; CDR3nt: TGTGCCAGTAGTATACATTTTGGCGACTACTACGAGCAGTACTTC; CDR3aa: CASSIHFGDYYEQYF
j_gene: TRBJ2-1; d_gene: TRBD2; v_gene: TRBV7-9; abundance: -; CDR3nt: TGTGCCAGCAGCTCCCGGGGGGGCGCTGAGCAGTTCTTC; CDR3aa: CASSSRGGAEQFF
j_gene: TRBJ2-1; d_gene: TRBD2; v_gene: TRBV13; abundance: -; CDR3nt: TGTGCCAGCAGCTTTGGCGGGAGTAATTTTCTTGCCAATGAGCAGTTCTTC; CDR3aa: CASSFGGSNFLANEQFF
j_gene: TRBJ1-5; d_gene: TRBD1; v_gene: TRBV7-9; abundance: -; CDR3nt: TGTGCCAAGGAGGGGGCGGGCGATCAGCCCCAGCATTTT; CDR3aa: CAKEGAGDQPQHF
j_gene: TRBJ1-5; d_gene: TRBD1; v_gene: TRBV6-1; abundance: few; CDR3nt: TGTGCCAGCAGTGAAGCATTAGGGCAGGGGGGGCCCCAGCATTTT; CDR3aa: CASSEALGQGGPQHF
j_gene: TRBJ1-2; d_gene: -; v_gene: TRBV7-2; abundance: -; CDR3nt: TGTGCCAGCAGTATTTCAGGGGAGTCCTATGGCTACACCTTC; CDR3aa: CASSISGESYGYTF
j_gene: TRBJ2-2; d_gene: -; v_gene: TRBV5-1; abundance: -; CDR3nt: TGCGCCAGCAACAGTGCCACCTTCCACGGGGAGCTGTTTTTT; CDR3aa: CASNSATFHGELFF
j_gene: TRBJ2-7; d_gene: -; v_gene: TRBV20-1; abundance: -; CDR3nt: TGCAGTGCTAGTCGCCTAGACGAGCAGTACTTC; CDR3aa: CSASRLDEQYF
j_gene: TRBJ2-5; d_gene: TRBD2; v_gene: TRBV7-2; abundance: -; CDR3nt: TGTGCCAGCAGCCCGAGCGGGGGGGCTAGCTGGGAGACCCAGTACTTC; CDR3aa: CASSPSGGASWETQYF
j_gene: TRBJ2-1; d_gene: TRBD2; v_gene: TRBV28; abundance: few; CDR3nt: TGTGCCAGCGGGATATCTAGCGGGACGGCTTACAATGAGCAGTTCTTC; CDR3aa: CASGISSGTAYNEQFF
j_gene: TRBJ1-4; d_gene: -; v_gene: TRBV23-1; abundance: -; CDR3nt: TGCGCCAGCACCCCGACCGGGGAACGAGCCGAAAAACTGTTTTTT; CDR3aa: CASTPTGERAEKLFF
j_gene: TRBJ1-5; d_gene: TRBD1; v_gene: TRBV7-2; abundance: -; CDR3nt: TGTGCCAGCAGCTTAACAGGGGGCCTTGGCAATCAGCCCCAGCATTTT; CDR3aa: CASSLTGGLGNQPQHF
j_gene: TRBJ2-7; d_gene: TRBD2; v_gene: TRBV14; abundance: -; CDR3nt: TGTGCCAGCAGCGTCCTAGCGGGAGGTTCCGAGCAGTACTTC; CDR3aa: CASSVLAGGSEQYF
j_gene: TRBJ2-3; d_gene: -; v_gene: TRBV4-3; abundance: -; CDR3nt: TGCGCCAGCAGCCAAGGGTACGGGGATACAGATACGCAGTATTTT; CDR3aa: CASSQGYGDTDTQYF
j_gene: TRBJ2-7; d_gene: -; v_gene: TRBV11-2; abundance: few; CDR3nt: TGTGCCAGCAGCCCACGCCCCCCCGGGAGTGGCCACGAGCAGTACTTC; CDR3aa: CASSPRPPGSGHEQYF